Included here is one T cell receptor beta chain sequence, with context. According to the study, TCR beta libraries were built with iRepertoire HTBI primers and CDR3-region Arm-PCR. TCRdb re-analysed the multiplex PCR reads in MiXCR, keeping a single row per CDR3 protein. The sample yields about 430,000 distinct CDR3 sequences, 14% to 15% seen once. Per the germline V gene, CDR1 is KGHSH and CDR2 is LQKENI. The V and J ends lost 1 base and 6 bases respectively, with 3 bases between them. The CDR3 length is 11 residues. This record belongs to a study of regulatory T cells in long-lasting Graves disease. The time point denotes: newly diagnosed GD, antithyroid drugs for less than 3 months. From PBMCs, RNA was extracted and then used to make the TCR library. The sample was also reused in another study, on T cells in Graves' hyperthyroidism and ophthalmopathy.

The TCR was taken from a woman between 40 and 50 years old with Graves disease. The V gene is TRBV18, the J gene TRBJ1-1, with D unclear. The sample here was peripheral blood mononuclear cells (PBMCs), taken at new diagnosis, from a patient treated with antithyroid drugs. CDR3 coding DNA: TGTGCCAGCTCACCACAGGCTGAAGCTTTCTTT. Its translation: CASSPQAEAFF. Using reference TRBV18 and TRBJ1-1 for the parts outside the CDR3, the full variable domain is NAGVMQNPRHLVRRRGQEARLRCSPMKGHSHVYWYRQLPEEGLKFMVYLQKENIIDESGMPKERFSAEFPKEGPSILRIQQVVRGDSAAYFCASSPQAEAFFGQGTRLTVV.